This TCR beta chain was recorded in a study of CD8+CD57+ T cells in acquired aplastic anemia. Sequencing was done on patients that had shown CD8+CD57+ cell expansion by flow cytometry. The template for TCR beta VDJ and CDR3 sequence profiling was genomic DNA. Each CDR3 protein gets one entry after TCRdb re-called the reads with MiXCR. The profile shows some 150,000 distinct CDR3 sequences, under 55% of them singletons. The V end was cut by 7 bases, the J end by 4 bases, with 13 bases between. CDR3 length: 13 residues. The germline CDR1 and CDR2 sequences are SEHNR and FQNEAQ (reference sequence). About this clonotype itself: A much larger clone differs by one base, so this may be a read error.

Sequencing was done on a sample of sorted CD4+, CD8+, or CD8+CD57+ T cells (not recorded which) from PBMCs. The rearrangement links TRBV7-9 to TRBJ1-2; perhaps TRBD1 as D (6 bases). This TCR was recovered from a human donor with aplastic anemia. CDR3 region: CASTGGASYGYTF. CDR3 DNA sequence: TGTGCCAGCACGGGGGGGGCCTCCTATGGCTACACCTTC.